This TCR beta chain was documented in a study of neurological immune-mediated disorders. There are many counts of this clonotype. Via MiXCR, TCRdb re-called the 5' RACE reads, giving one row per CDR3 protein. The sample records almost 85,000 distinct CDR3 sequences, 2% to 3% being singletons. Trimming left V 0 bases short and J 2 bases short, with 9 bases between. The germline V gene has CDR1 SGHDT and CDR2 YYEEEE. This CDR3 has 15 amino acids. The source of this sequence is a woman aged 25 to 45 with multiple sclerosis. The chain joins TRBV5-6 to TRBJ1-5; D remains ambiguous. Input material: PBMCs. CDR3 nucleotide sequence: TGTGCCAGCAGCTTGGGGAGGACGCGCAATCAGCCCCAGCATTTT. This codes for CASSLGRTRNQPQHF.